This passage covers 17 T cell receptor beta chains from one sample sequenced in a study of blood T cell repertoires in COVID-19. Assay: immunoSEQ multiplex PCR; the TCRdb copy retains only in-frame clones and omits some. This sample carries about 200,000 clones, around 83% of them seen once, and the ten largest clones take less than 5.5%. Source material: peripheral blood. The receptors shown here come from a woman older than 75 with acute or convalescent COVID-19.

This clone was detected once. The chain employs TRBV28 and TRBJ1-1; D not certain. The CDR3 spans 16 residues. V was clipped by 6 bases and J by 5 bases, with 22 bases between them. Germline lookup yields CDR1 MDHEN and CDR2 SYDVKM. CDR3 region: CASSPPGFAWRTEAFF. For the CDR3, the DNA is TGTGCCAGCAGCCCCCCCGGGTTTGCCTGGAGGACTGAAGCTTTCTTT.

V and J are TRBV5-6 and TRBJ2-1; D is perhaps TRBD1 (5 bases). Trimming cost V 0 bases and J 9 bases, with 10 bases left between them. The germline V gene has CDR1 SGHDT and CDR2 YYEEEE. This CDR3 region has 13 residues. Here the CDR3 DNA reads TGTGCCAGCAGCTTGGCCACAGGCCCTGAGCAGTTCTTC. Protein product: CASSLATGPEQFF.

The CDR3, as DNA: TGCAGCGTTGGACTAGGGGCCTACGAGCAGTACTTC. This sequence encodes CSVGLGAYEQYF. The V and J genes are TRBV29-1 and TRBJ2-7, with D possibly matching TRBD2 (6 bases). Germline CDR1 reads SQVTM; CDR2 reads ANQGSEA. The V gene lost 4 bases and the J gene lost 2 bases, with 9 bases spanning the gap. CDR3 size: 12 residues.

The genes are TRBV5-4 and TRBJ1-1, with 7 bases lining up with TRBD1. The CDR3 runs 15 residues. CDR1 SGHNT and CDR2 YYREEE come from the germline V gene (reference sequence). V trimming: 0 bases; J trimming: 11 bases; junction bases outside the gene matches: 13. The CDR3 is CASSLGSIGDRGAFF. As DNA, the CDR3 is TGTGCCAGCAGCTTGGGGAGCATAGGGGACAGAGGGGCTTTCTTT.

V gene TRBV5-6 combines with J gene TRBJ1-1, with D tentatively TRBD1 (5 bases). This CDR3 comprises 14 residues. Looked up from germline, CDR1 is SGHDT and CDR2 is YYEEEE. Trimming pared 0 bases from V and 6 bases from J, leaving 12 bases between. The CDR3 loop is CASSLGGFSPEAFF. The CDR3 bases are TGTGCCAGCAGCTTGGGGGGCTTCAGTCCTGAAGCTTTCTTT.

The gene calls are TRBV6-5 and TRBJ1-5, with 7 nucleotides matching TRBD1. Germline CDR1 is MNHEY and CDR2 is SVGAGI. This CDR3 has 14 residues. With V trimmed by 8 bases and J by 4 bases, 8 bases remained unmatched. The CDR3 loop reads CASGTGTANQPQHF. The CDR3 DNA follows: TGTGCCAGCGGGACCGGGACAGCAAATCAGCCCCAGCATTTT.

The chain couples TRBV6-2 or TRBV6-3 to TRBJ2-2; D is ambiguous. Trimming stripped 2 bases from V and 7 bases from J, with 5 bases between. This CDR3 has 12 residues. Germline lookup yields CDR1 MNHEY and CDR2 SVGEGT. The CDR3 DNA follows: TGTGCCAGCAGTTACGTTCTCGGGGAGCTGTTTTTT. This sequence encodes CASSYVLGELFF.

The chain carries TRBV6-5 and TRBJ1-5; D remains unclear. Per the germline V gene, CDR1 is MNHEY and CDR2 is SVGAGI. Between the trimmed V and J ends, which lost 0 bases and 4 bases, there was a span of 4 bases. The CDR3 runs to 13 residues. For the CDR3, the DNA is TGTGCCAGCAGTTACTCCCCAAATCAGCCCCAGCATTTT. It is translated as CASSYSPNQPQHF.

V is TRBV5-1 and J is TRBJ1-2; D is possibly TRBD1 (6 bases). The germline CDR1 and CDR2 sequences are SGHRS and YFSETQ. CDR3 length: 15 amino acids. Trimming removed 0 bases at V and 4 bases at J, with 13 bases between. The CDR3 region has the DNA TGCGCCAGCAGCTTGGTAGGGCAGGGGACCTATGGCTACACCTTC. Protein product: CASSLVGQGTYGYTF. Variable domain in full (rest from reference TRBV5-1 and TRBJ1-2): KAGVTQTPRYLIKTRGQQVTLSCSPISGHRSVSWYQQTPGQGLQFLFEYFSETQRNKGNFPGRFSGRQFSNSRSEMNVSTLELGDSALYLCASSLVGQGTYGYTFGSGTRLTVV.

This chain connects TRBV5-1 to TRBJ2-7, with 13 bases identical to TRBD2. The CDR3 loop spans 16 amino acids. J gave up 0 bases and V 4 bases, and 4 bases lay outside the gene matches. Germline CDR1 is SGHRS and CDR2 is YFSETQ. The CDR3 here is CASSPGLAGVSYEQYF. CDR3 DNA: TGCGCCAGCAGCCCCGGACTAGCGGGAGTCTCCTACGAGCAGTACTTC. Supplemented by reference TRBV5-1 and TRBJ2-7, the full variable domain reads KAGVTQTPRYLIKTRGQQVTLSCSPISGHRSVSWYQQTPGQGLQFLFEYFSETQRNKGNFPGRFSGRQFSNSRSEMNVSTLELGDSALYLCASSPGLAGVSYEQYFGPGTRLTVT.

Here the CDR3 reads CASSLGFSSNYGYTF. CDR3 nucleotides: TGTGCCAGCAGCTTAGGATTTAGTTCTAACTATGGCTACACCTTC. V and J are TRBV11-2 and TRBJ1-2; D is unresolved. The CDR3 totals 15 residues. The V gene lost 1 base and the J gene lost 0 bases, with 9 bases spanning the gap. CDR1 is SGHAT and CDR2 is FQNNGV in the germline V gene. Full variable domain (outside the CDR3, taken from reference TRBV11-2 and TRBJ1-2): EAGVAQSPRYKIIEKRQSVAFWCNPISGHATLYWYQQILGQGPKLLIQFQNNGVVDDSQLPKDRFSAERLKGVDSTLKIQPAKLEDSAVYLCASSLGFSSNYGYTFGSGTRLTVV.

This clone was observed once. The chain joins TRBV11-2 to TRBJ2-1; weak D call: TRBD1 (6 bases). Germline V CDR1 and CDR2: SGHAT, FQNNGV. CDR3 length: 15 amino acids. V lost 5 bases, J lost 6 bases, and 17 bases lay in between. CDR3 sequence: CASSRNRAYTNEQFF. CDR3 DNA sequence: TGTGCCAGCAGCCGGAACAGGGCTTATACCAATGAGCAGTTCTTC. The variable domain in full, with the rest retrieved from reference TRBV11-2 and TRBJ2-1, is EAGVAQSPRYKIIEKRQSVAFWCNPISGHATLYWYQQILGQGPKLLIQFQNNGVVDDSQLPKDRFSAERLKGVDSTLKIQPAKLEDSAVYLCASSRNRAYTNEQFFGPGTRLTVL.

The chain joins TRBV2 to TRBJ1-2, with D hard to call. With 6 bases removed from V and 5 bases from J, the gap between germline ends came to 7 bases. The CDR3 loop spans 11 amino acids. Germline V lookup: CDR1 SNHLY, CDR2 FYNNEI. The CDR3 is CASSLVYGYTF. In nucleotides, the CDR3 is TGTGCCAGCAGCCTCGTATATGGCTACACCTTC.

This chain links TRBV7-2 with TRBJ2-7; D call uncertain. CDR3 length: 13 residues. V shed 1 base and J shed 3 bases, with 7 bases lying between them. The V gene's germline CDR1 is SGHTA and CDR2 FQGNSA. CDR3: CASSLGVYYEQYF. In nucleotides, the CDR3 is TGTGCCAGCAGCTTAGGCGTCTACTACGAGCAGTACTTC.

The chain employs TRBV19 and TRBJ2-3; TRBD1 matches 9 bases. The CDR3 has 16 residues. Germline V gene lookup returns CDR1 LNHDA and CDR2 SQIVND (reference sequence). Trimming removed 3 bases from V and 4 bases from J; junction bases left unmatched: 8. CDR3: CASSISGQGIADTQYF. Written as DNA, the CDR3 is TGTGCCAGTAGTATTTCGGGACAGGGTATTGCAGATACGCAGTATTTT.

This clone appeared once. In the same sample, other DNA sequences code for this CDR3. This chain connects TRBV19 to TRBJ1-5, with D perhaps TRBD1 (5 bases). The V end was cut by 4 bases, the J end by 1 base, with 8 bases between. The CDR3 has 14 amino acids. CDR1 and CDR2 (germline): LNHDA, SQIVND (reference sequence). The CDR3 reads CASSTTGSNQPQHF. The CDR3 DNA reads TGTGCCAGTAGTACCACAGGAAGCAATCAGCCCCAGCATTTT.

In nucleotides, the CDR3 is TGTGCCAGCAGTTTTCCACAGGGGGAGATCAACACAGATACGCAGTATTTT. Its translation is CASSFPQGEINTDTQYF. This chain connects TRBV6-2 or TRBV6-3 to TRBJ2-3, with 8 bases matching TRBD1. Germline-derived CDR1 and CDR2 are MNHEY and SVGEGT. The CDR3 runs 17 residues. The V gene end was trimmed by 4 bases and the J gene end by 2 bases; junction bases not matched to a gene: 11.